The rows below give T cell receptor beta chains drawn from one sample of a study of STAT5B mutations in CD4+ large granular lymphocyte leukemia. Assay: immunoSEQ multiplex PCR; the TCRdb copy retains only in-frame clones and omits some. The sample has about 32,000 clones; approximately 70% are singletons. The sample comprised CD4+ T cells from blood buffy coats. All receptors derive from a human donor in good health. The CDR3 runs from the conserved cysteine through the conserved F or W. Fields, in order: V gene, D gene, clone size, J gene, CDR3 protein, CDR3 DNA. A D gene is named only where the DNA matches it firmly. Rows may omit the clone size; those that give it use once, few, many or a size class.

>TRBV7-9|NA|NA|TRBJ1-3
CATRGGNTIYF
TGTGCCACCCGGGGTGGAAACACCATATATTTT
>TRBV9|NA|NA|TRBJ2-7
CASSVEGGTFYEQYF
TGTGCCAGCAGCGTAGAAGGAGGAACTTTCTACGAGCAGTACTTC
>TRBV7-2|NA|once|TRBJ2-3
CASSLRPTDTQYF
TGTGCCAGCAGCTTAAGACCCACAGATACGCAGTATTTT
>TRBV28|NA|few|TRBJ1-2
CASSIETGLLYGYTF
TGTGCCAGCAGCATCGAGACAGGCCTCCTATATGGCTACACCTTC
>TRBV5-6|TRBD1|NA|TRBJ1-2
CASSFFSGTGGNYGYTF
TGTGCCAGCAGCTTCTTCTCCGGGACAGGGGGAAACTATGGCTACACCTTC
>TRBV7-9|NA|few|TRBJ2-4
CASSLLGVQENIQYF
TGTGCCAGCAGCCTCCTCGGGGTTCAGGAAAACATTCAGTACTTC
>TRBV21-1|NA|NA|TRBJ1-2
CASSKGGTTEGYGYTF
TGTGCCAGCAGCAAAGGGGGGACGACGGAGGGGTATGGCTACACCTTC
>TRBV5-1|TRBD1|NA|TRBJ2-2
CASRPGQGVTGELFF
TGCGCCAGCAGACCGGGACAGGGGGTTACCGGGGAGCTGTTTTTT
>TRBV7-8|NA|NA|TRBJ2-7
CASSSRATHRASYEQYF
TGTGCCAGCAGCTCCCGGGCGACTCATAGGGCATCCTACGAGCAGTACTTC
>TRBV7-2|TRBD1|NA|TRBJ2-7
CASSILQGSGREQYF
TGTGCCAGCAGCATACTACAGGGGTCGGGGCGCGAGCAGTACTTC
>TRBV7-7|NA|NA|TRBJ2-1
CASSLQGGNNEQFF
TGTGCCAGCAGCCTCCAGGGGGGGAACAATGAGCAGTTCTTC
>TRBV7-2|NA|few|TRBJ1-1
CASTRGRGNTEAFF
TGTGCCAGCACCCGGGGGAGGGGGAACACTGAAGCTTTCTTT
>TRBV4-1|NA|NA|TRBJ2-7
CASSQRLTGLTYEQYF
TGCGCCAGCAGCCAAAGGTTGACAGGCCTTACCTACGAGCAGTACTTC